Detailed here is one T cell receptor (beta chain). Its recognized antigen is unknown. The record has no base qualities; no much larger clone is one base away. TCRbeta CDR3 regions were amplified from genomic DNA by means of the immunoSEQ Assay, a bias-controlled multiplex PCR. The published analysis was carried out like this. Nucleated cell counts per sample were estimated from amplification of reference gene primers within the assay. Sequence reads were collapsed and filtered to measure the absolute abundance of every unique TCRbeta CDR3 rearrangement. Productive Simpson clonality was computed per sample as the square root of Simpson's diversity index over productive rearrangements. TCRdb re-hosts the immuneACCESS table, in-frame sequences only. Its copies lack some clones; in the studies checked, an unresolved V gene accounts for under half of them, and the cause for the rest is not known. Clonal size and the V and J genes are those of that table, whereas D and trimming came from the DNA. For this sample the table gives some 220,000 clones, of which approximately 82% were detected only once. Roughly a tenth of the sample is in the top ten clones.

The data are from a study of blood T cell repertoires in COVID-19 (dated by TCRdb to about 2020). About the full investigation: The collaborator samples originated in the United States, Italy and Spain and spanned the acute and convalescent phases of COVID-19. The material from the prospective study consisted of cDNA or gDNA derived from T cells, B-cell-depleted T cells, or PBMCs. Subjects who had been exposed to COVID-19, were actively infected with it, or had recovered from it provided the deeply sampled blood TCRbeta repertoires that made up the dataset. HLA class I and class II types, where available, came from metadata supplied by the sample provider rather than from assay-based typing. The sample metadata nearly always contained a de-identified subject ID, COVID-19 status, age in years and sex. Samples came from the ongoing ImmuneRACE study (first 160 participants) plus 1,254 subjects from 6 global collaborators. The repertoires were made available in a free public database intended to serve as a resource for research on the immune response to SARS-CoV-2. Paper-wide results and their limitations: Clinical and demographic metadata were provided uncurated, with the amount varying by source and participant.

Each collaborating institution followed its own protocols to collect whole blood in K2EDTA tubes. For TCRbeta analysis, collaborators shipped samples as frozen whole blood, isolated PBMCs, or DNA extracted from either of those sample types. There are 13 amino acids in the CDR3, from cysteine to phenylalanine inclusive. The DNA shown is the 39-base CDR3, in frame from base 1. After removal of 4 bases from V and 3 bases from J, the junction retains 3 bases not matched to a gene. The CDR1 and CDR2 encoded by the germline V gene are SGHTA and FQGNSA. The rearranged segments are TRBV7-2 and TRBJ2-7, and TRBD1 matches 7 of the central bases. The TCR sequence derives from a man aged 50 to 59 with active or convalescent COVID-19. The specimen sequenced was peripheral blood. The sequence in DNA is TGTGCCAGCAGCTCCCGGGACAGCTACGAGCAGTACTTC. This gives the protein CASSSRDSYEQYF.